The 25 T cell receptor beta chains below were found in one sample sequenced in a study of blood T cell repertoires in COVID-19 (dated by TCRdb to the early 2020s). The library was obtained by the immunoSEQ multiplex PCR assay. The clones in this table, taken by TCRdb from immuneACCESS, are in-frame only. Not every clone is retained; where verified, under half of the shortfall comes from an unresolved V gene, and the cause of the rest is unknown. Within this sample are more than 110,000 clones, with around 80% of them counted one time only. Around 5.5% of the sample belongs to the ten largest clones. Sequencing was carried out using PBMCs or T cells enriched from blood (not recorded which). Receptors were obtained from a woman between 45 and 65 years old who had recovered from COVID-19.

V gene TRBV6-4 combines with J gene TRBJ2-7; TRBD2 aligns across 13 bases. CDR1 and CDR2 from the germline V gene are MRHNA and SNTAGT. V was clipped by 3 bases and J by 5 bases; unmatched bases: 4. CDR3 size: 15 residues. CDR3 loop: CASSEGTSGDHEQYF. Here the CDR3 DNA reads TGTGCCAGCAGTGAAGGGACTAGCGGGGATCACGAGCAGTACTTC.

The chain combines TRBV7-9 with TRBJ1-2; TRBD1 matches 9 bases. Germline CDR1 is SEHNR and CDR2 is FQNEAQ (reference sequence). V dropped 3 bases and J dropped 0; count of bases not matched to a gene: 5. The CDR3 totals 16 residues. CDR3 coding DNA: TGTGCCAGCAGCTTGGACAGGGGACTTTCTAACTATGGCTACACCTTC. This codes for CASSLDRGLSNYGYTF. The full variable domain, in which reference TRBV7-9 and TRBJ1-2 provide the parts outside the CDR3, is DTGVSQNPRHKITKRGQNVTFRCDPISEHNRLYWYRQTLGQGPEFLTYFQNEAQLEKSRLLSDRFSAERPKGSFSTLEIQRTEQGDSAMYLCASSLDRGLSNYGYTFGSGTRLTVV.

CDR3 sequence (DNA): TGTGCCAGCAGACGAGGGCCCTCATACGGTGAAAAACTGTTTTTT. Its translation: CASRRGPSYGEKLFF. The rearrangement links TRBV2 to TRBJ1-4, with unresolved D. The CDR3 runs to 15 residues. V lost 6 bases and J lost 7, with 18 bases in between. Germline V CDR1 and CDR2: SNHLY, FYNNEI.

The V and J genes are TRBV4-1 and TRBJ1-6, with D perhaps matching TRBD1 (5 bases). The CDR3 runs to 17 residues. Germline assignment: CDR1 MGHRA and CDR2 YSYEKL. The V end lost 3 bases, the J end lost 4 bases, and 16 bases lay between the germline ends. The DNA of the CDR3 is TGCGCCAGCAGCCAGGCTGGAGGGACGGTATATAATTCACCCCTCCACTTT. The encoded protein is CASSQAGGTVYNSPLHF.

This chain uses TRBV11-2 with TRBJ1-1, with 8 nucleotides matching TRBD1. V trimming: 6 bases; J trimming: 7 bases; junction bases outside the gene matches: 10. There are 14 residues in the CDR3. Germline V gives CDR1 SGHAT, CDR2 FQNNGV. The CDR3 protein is CASRLPRGRNEAFF. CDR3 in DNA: TGTGCCAGCAGGCTTCCCAGGGGGCGGAATGAAGCTTTCTTT.

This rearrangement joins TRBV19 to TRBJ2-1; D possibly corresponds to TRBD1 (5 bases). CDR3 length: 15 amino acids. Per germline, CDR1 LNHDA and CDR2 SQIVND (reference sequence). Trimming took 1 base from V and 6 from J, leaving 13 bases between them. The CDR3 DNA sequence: TGTGCCAGTAGTATAGTCCAGGGTGTAGGCAATGAGCAGTTCTTC. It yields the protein CASSIVQGVGNEQFF.

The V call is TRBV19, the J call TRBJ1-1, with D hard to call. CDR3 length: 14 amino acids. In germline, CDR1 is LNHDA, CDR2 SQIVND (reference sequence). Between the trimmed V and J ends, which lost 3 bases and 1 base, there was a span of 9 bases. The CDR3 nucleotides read TGTGCCAGTAGTATGGGCGATTGGAACACTGAAGCTTTCTTT. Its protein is CASSMGDWNTEAFF.

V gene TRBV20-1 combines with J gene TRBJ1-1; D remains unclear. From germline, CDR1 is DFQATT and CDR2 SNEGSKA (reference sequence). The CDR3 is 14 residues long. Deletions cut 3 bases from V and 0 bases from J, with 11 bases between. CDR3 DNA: TGCAGTGCTAGTTCTATGGTCATGAACACTGAAGCTTTCTTT. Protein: CSASSMVMNTEAFF.

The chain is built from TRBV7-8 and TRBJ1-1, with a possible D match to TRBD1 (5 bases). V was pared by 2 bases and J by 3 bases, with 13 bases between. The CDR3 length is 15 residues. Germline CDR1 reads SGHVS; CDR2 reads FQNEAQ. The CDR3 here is CASSLKAQEYTEAFF. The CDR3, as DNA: TGTGCCAGCAGCTTAAAGGCACAGGAGTACACTGAAGCTTTCTTT.

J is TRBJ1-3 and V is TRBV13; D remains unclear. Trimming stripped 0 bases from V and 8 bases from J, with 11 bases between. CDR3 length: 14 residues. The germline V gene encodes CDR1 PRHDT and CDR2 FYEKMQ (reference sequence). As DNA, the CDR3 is TGTGCCAGCAGCTTAGGACCTAATCCCTACACCATATATTTT. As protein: CASSLGPNPYTIYF.

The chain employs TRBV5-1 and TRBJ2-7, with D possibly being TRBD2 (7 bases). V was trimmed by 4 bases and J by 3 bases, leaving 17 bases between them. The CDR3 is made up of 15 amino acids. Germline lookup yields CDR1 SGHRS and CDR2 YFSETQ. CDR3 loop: CASSPEGGAFYEQYF. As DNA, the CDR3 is TGCGCCAGCAGCCCCGAAGGGGGGGCTTTCTACGAGCAGTACTTC.

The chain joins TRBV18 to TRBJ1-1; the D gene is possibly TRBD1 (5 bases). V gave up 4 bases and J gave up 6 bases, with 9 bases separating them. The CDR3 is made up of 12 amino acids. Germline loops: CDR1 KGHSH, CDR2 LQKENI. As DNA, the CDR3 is TGTGCCAGCTCACGGGGGGTGGCTGAAGCTTTCTTT. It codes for CASSRGVAEAFF.

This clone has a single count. In DNA, the CDR3 is TGCGCCAGCAGCTTGGCCGGAGGGGTCAGGGGGGAGCTGTTTTTT. This sequence encodes CASSLAGGVRGELFF. The rearrangement links TRBV5-1 to TRBJ2-2; possibly TRBD2 for D (6 bases). Per germline, CDR1 SGHRS and CDR2 YFSETQ. Trimming pared 0 bases from V and 8 bases from J, leaving 14 bases between. The CDR3 covers 15 residues. The complete variable domain, with remaining parts taken from reference TRBV5-1 and TRBJ2-2, reads KAGVTQTPRYLIKTRGQQVTLSCSPISGHRSVSWYQQTPGQGLQFLFEYFSETQRNKGNFPGRFSGRQFSNSRSEMNVSTLELGDSALYLCASSLAGGVRGELFFGEGSRLTVL.

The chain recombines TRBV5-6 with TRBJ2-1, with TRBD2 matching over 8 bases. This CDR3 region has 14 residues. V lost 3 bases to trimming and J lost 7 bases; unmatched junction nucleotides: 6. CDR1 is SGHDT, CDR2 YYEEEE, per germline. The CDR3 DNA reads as TGTGCCAGCAGCTGGCCGGGGGGGCGAAATGAGCAGTTCTTC. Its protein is CASSWPGGRNEQFF.

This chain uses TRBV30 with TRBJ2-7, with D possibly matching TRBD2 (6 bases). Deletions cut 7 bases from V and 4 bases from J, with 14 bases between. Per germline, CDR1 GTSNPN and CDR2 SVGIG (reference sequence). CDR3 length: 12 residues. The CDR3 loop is CAFRRREYEQYF. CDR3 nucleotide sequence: TGTGCCTTCAGACGGAGGGAGTACGAGCAGTACTTC.

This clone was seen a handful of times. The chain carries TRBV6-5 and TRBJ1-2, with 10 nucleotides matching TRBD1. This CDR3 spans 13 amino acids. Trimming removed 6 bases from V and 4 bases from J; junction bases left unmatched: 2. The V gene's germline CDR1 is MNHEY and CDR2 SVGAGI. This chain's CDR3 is CASRTGGIYGYTF. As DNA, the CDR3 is TGTGCCAGCAGGACAGGGGGCATCTATGGCTACACCTTC.

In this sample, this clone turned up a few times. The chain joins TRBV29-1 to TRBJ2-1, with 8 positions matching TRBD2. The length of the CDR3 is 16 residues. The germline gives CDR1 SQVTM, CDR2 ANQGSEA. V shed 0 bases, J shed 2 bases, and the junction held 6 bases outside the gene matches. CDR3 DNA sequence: TGCAGCGTTGAAGATCCACAGCGGGAGACCTACAATGAGCAGTTCTTC. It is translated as CSVEDPQRETYNEQFF.

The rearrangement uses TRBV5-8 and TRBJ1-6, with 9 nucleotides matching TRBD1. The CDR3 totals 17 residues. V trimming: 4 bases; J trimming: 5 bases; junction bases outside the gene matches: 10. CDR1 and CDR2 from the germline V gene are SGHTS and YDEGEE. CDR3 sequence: CASSPRDRAGDNSPLHF. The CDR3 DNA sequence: TGTGCCAGCAGCCCCCGGGACAGGGCCGGAGATAATTCACCCCTCCACTTT.

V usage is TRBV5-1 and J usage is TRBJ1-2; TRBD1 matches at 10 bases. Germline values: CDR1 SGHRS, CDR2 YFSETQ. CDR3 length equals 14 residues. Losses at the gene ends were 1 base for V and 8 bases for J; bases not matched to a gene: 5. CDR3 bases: TGCGCCAGCAGCTTGTCAGGGACAGGGGACGGCTACACCTTC. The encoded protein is CASSLSGTGDGYTF. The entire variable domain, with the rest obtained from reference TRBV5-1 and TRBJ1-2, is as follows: KAGVTQTPRYLIKTRGQQVTLSCSPISGHRSVSWYQQTPGQGLQFLFEYFSETQRNKGNFPGRFSGRQFSNSRSEMNVSTLELGDSALYLCASSLSGTGDGYTFGSGTRLTVV.

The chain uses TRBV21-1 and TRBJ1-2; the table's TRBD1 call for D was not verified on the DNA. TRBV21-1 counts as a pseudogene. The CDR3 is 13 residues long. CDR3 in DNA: TGTGCCACCAGGACAGGCTGTAGGTATGGCTACACCTTC. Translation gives CATRTGCRYGYTF.

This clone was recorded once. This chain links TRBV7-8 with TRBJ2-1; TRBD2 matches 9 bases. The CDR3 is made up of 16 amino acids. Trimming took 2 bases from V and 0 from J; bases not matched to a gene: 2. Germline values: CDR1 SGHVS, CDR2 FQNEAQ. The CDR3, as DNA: TGTGCCAGCAGCTTATTTAGCGGGAGCTCCTACAATGAGCAGTTCTTC. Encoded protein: CASSLFSGSSYNEQFF.

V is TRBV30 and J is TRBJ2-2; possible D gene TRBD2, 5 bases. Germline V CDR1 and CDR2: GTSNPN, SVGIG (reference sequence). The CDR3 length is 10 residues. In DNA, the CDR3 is TGTGCTTCGGGGATCGGGGAGCTGTTTTTT. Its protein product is CASGIGELFF.

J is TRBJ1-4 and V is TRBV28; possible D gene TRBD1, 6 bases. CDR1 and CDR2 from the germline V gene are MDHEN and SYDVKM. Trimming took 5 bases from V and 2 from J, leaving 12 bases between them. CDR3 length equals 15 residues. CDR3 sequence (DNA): TGTGCCAGCAGTACCCGACAGGATACTAATGAAAAACTGTTTTTT. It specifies CASSTRQDTNEKLFF.

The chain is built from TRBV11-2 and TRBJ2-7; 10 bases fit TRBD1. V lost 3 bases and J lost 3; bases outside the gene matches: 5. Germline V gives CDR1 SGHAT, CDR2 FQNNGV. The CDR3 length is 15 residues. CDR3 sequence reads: CASSFPGTGVYEQYF. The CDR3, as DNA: TGTGCCAGCAGCTTTCCGGGGACAGGGGTCTACGAGCAGTACTTC.

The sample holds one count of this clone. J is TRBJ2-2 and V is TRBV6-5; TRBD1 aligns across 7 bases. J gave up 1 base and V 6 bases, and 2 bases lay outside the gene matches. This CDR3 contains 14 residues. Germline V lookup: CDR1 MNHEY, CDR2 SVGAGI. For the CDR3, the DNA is TGTGCCAGCAGGGGACAGCTGAACACCGGGGAGCTGTTTTTT. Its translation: CASRGQLNTGELFF.